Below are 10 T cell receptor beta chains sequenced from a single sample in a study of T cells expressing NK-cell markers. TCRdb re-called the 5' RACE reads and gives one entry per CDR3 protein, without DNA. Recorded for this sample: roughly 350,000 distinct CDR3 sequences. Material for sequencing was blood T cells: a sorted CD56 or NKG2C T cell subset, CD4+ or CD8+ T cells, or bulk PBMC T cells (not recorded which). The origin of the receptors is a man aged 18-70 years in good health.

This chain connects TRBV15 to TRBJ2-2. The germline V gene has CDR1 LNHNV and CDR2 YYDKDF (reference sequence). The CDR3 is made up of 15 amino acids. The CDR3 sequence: CATSRELGPTGELFF.

CDR3 sequence: CASSGRGNGYTF. The chain combines TRBV6-6 with TRBJ1-2; TCRdb returns TRBD1, unconfirmable since there is no DNA. Germline-derived CDR1 and CDR2 are MNHNY and SVGAGI (reference sequence). The CDR3 has 12 residues.

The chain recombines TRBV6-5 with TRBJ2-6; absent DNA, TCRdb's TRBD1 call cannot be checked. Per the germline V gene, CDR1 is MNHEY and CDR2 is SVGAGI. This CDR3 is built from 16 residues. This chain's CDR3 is CASSYEGAPGANVLTF.

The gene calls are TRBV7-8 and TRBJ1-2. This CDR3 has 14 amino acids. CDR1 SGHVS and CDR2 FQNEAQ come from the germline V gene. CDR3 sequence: CASVRGGQSYGYTF.

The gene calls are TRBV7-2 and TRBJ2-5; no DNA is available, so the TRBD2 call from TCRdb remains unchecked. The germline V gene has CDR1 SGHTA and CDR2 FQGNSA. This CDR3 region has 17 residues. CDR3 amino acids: CASKGRAGGWYQETQYF.

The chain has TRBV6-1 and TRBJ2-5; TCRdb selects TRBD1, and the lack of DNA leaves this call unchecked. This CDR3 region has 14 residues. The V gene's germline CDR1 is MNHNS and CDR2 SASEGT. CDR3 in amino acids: CASSRTGVPKTQYF.

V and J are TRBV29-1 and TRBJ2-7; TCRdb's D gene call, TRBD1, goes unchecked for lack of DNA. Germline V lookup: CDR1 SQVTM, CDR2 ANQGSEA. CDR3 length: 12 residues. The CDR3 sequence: CSVGPRGGLEYF.

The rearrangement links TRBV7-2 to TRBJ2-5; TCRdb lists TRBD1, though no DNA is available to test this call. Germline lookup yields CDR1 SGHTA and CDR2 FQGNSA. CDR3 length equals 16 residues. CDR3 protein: CASSPLTGGTTRTQYF.

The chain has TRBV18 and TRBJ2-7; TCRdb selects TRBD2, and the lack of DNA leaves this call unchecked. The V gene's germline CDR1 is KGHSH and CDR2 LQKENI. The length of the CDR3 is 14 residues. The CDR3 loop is CASSVDRRGGEQYF.

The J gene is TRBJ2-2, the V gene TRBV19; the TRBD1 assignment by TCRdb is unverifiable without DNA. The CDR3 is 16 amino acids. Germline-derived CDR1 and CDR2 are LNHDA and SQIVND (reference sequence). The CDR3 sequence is CASSITGTGDTGELFF.